The rows below give T cell receptor beta chains drawn from one sample of a study of T cell responses to AZD1222 COVID-19 vaccine. Data came from immunoSEQ multiplex PCR; TCRdb stores just in-frame clones and leaves some out. Of about 130,000 clones detected, approximately 84% appear once; the ten largest clones hold about 4%. The sample in question was peripheral blood, obtained on day 0 of AZD1222 vaccination. The receptors were sampled from an adult in good health. CDR3s include the opening cysteine and the closing phenylalanine or tryptophan. A D gene is named only where the DNA matches it firmly. The size of a clone is reported for some rows only, either as once, few or many, or as a class for expanded clones.

j_gene: TRBJ1-2; v_gene: TRBV7-2; abundance: .; d_gene: .; CDR3nt: TGTGCCAGCAGCCCCCCAGAGTATGGCTACACCTTC; CDR3aa: CASSPPEYGYTF
j_gene: TRBJ1-3; v_gene: TRBV4-1; abundance: .; d_gene: .; CDR3nt: TGCGCCAGCAGCCAAGGAGGGGGCTCTGGAAACACCATATATTTT; CDR3aa: CASSQGGGSGNTIYF
j_gene: TRBJ1-5; v_gene: TRBV18; abundance: .; d_gene: .; CDR3nt: TGTGCCAGCTCAGGTAGGGATCAGCCCCAGCATTTT; CDR3aa: CASSGRDQPQHF
j_gene: TRBJ1-4; v_gene: TRBV27; abundance: once; d_gene: .; CDR3nt: TGTGCCAGCAGTACCTATCTCGGGACCGCTAATGAAAAACTGTTTTTT; CDR3aa: CASSTYLGTANEKLFF
j_gene: TRBJ2-7; v_gene: TRBV12-3/TRBV12-4; abundance: .; d_gene: TRBD2; CDR3nt: TGTGCCAGCAGTAGGACTAGCTCCTACGAGCAGTACTTC; CDR3aa: CASSRTSSYEQYF
j_gene: TRBJ1-1; v_gene: TRBV5-1; abundance: .; d_gene: TRBD1; CDR3nt: TGCGCCAGCAGACCCGGGACAGGGAACACTGAAGCTTTCTTT; CDR3aa: CASRPGTGNTEAFF
j_gene: TRBJ2-7; v_gene: TRBV6-5; abundance: .; d_gene: TRBD1; CDR3nt: TGTGCCAGCAGTTACTACAGGGGAGCCTACGAGCAGTACTTC; CDR3aa: CASSYYRGAYEQYF
j_gene: TRBJ1-4; v_gene: TRBV2; abundance: .; d_gene: TRBD1; CDR3nt: TGTGCCAGCAGTGAGGACAGGGCAGGACTGTTTTTT; CDR3aa: CASSEDRAGLFF
j_gene: TRBJ1-2; v_gene: TRBV4-1; abundance: .; d_gene: .; CDR3nt: TGCGCCAGCAGCCAAGAATCCCTGGCAGGGAAACTCTATGGCTACACCTTC; CDR3aa: CASSQESLAGKLYGYTF
j_gene: TRBJ1-1; v_gene: TRBV7-8; abundance: .; d_gene: TRBD1; CDR3nt: TGTGCCAGCAGTAAACCAGAAGGGGGCTGGGGGACTGAAGCTTTCTTT; CDR3aa: CASSKPEGGWGTEAFF
j_gene: TRBJ1-1; v_gene: TRBV27; abundance: .; d_gene: .; CDR3nt: TGTGCCAGCAGTTTACCTGGCGCTGAAGCTTTCTTT; CDR3aa: CASSLPGAEAFF
j_gene: TRBJ1-3; v_gene: TRBV19; abundance: .; d_gene: .; CDR3nt: TGTGCCAGTACCCGGACCTCTGGAAACACCATATATTTT; CDR3aa: CASTRTSGNTIYF
j_gene: TRBJ2-7; v_gene: TRBV30; abundance: many; d_gene: .; CDR3nt: TGTGCCTGGGCCGACAGCTACGAGCAGTACTTC; CDR3aa: CAWADSYEQYF
j_gene: TRBJ1-2; v_gene: TRBV9; abundance: .; d_gene: .; CDR3nt: TGTGCCAGCTCGGGTAGCCGGGCTTATGGCTACACCTTC; CDR3aa: CASSGSRAYGYTF
j_gene: TRBJ1-2; v_gene: TRBV2; abundance: .; d_gene: TRBD1; CDR3nt: TGTGCCAGCCTTTTCATGGGACAGGGGTCTGATGGCTACACCTTC; CDR3aa: CASLFMGQGSDGYTF
j_gene: TRBJ2-7; v_gene: TRBV7-3; abundance: .; d_gene: TRBD1; CDR3nt: TGTGCCAGCAGCAACCAGGGGGACGAGCAGTACTTC; CDR3aa: CASSNQGDEQYF
j_gene: TRBJ2-1; v_gene: TRBV4-2; abundance: .; d_gene: TRBD2; CDR3nt: TGTGCCACCCGGGGGGGTTCCTACAATGAGCAGTTCTTC; CDR3aa: CATRGGSYNEQFF
j_gene: TRBJ2-1; v_gene: TRBV5-1; abundance: .; d_gene: .; CDR3nt: TGCGCCAGCAGCTTGGATGTAATAATACATGAGCAGTTCTTC; CDR3aa: CASSLDVIIHEQFF
j_gene: TRBJ1-1; v_gene: TRBV5-4; abundance: .; d_gene: TRBD1; CDR3nt: TGTGCCAGCAGTTATCAGGGGGAGATGAGGGCTTTCTTT; CDR3aa: CASSYQGEMRAFF
j_gene: TRBJ1-2; v_gene: TRBV19; abundance: .; d_gene: TRBD1; CDR3nt: TGTGCCAGTAGTATTCAAGTGAGGACAGGGGGATCCTATGGCTACACCTTC; CDR3aa: CASSIQVRTGGSYGYTF
j_gene: TRBJ1-2; v_gene: TRBV4-2; abundance: .; d_gene: .; CDR3nt: TGTGCCAGCAGCCAAGATTGGCGAGAAAACTATGGCTACACCTTC; CDR3aa: CASSQDWRENYGYTF
j_gene: TRBJ1-4; v_gene: TRBV19; abundance: .; d_gene: .; CDR3nt: TGTGCCAGTAGTATGGAGGCAGGCCGACATAATGAAAAACTGTTTTTT; CDR3aa: CASSMEAGRHNEKLFF
j_gene: TRBJ2-2; v_gene: TRBV6-5; abundance: few; d_gene: .; CDR3nt: TGTGCCAGCAGTCTACGGGCACTAGGGCCCGGGGAGCTGTTTTTT; CDR3aa: CASSLRALGPGELFF
j_gene: TRBJ1-6; v_gene: TRBV4-1; abundance: .; d_gene: .; CDR3nt: TGCGCCAGCAGCCAAGAGATCGGCCTGCTCTCCTATAATTCACCCCTCCACTTT; CDR3aa: CASSQEIGLLSYNSPLHF
j_gene: TRBJ1-3; v_gene: TRBV2; abundance: .; d_gene: .; CDR3nt: TGTGCCAGCAGTGACCGGAGTAACACCATATATTTT; CDR3aa: CASSDRSNTIYF
j_gene: TRBJ2-6; v_gene: TRBV5-6; abundance: .; d_gene: .; CDR3nt: TGTGCCAGCAGGTTCCGGACCGGGACTGAAGCCTCTGGGGCCAACGTCCTGACTTTC; CDR3aa: CASRFRTGTEASGANVLTF
j_gene: TRBJ1-2; v_gene: TRBV3-1/TRBV3-2; abundance: .; d_gene: .; CDR3nt: TGTGCCAGCAGCCAAGATATCGCCAATACTAACTATGGCTACACCTTC; CDR3aa: CASSQDIANTNYGYTF
j_gene: TRBJ2-7; v_gene: TRBV10-3; abundance: .; d_gene: .; CDR3nt: TGTGCCATCAGCTCCTCAGGGCAGGTCCTATCGGAGCAGTACTTC; CDR3aa: CAISSSGQVLSEQYF
j_gene: TRBJ2-3; v_gene: TRBV7-3; abundance: .; d_gene: TRBD1; CDR3nt: TGTGCCAGCAGCCCAACCGGGACAGGGGTAGATACGCAGTATTTT; CDR3aa: CASSPTGTGVDTQYF
j_gene: TRBJ2-1; v_gene: TRBV7-3; abundance: .; d_gene: .; CDR3nt: TGTGCCAGCAGCTTAGCAAGAGGCCCCAATGAGCAGTTCTTC; CDR3aa: CASSLARGPNEQFF
j_gene: TRBJ2-1; v_gene: TRBV3-1/TRBV3-2; abundance: .; d_gene: .; CDR3nt: TGTGCCAGCAGCCACCAGTACAATGAGCAGTTCTTC; CDR3aa: CASSHQYNEQFF
j_gene: TRBJ2-3; v_gene: TRBV19; abundance: .; d_gene: .; CDR3nt: TGTGCCAGTAGTTGGGCCCTCACAGATACGCAGTATTTT; CDR3aa: CASSWALTDTQYF
j_gene: TRBJ1-5; v_gene: TRBV7-9; abundance: .; d_gene: TRBD1; CDR3nt: TGTGCCAGCAGCTTAAGTCTGCAGGGGGCGCGCAATCAGCCCCAGCATTTT; CDR3aa: CASSLSLQGARNQPQHF
j_gene: TRBJ1-2; v_gene: TRBV4-1; abundance: .; d_gene: .; CDR3nt: TGCGCCAGCAGCCAACTATTACTGGGAGGATATGGCTACACCTTC; CDR3aa: CASSQLLLGGYGYTF
j_gene: TRBJ2-1; v_gene: TRBV28; abundance: .; d_gene: TRBD2; CDR3nt: TGTGCCAGCAGTCTTACTAGCGGGGGGCCCCGTGAGCAGTTCTTC; CDR3aa: CASSLTSGGPREQFF
j_gene: TRBJ1-1; v_gene: TRBV6-6; abundance: .; d_gene: .; CDR3nt: TGTGCCAGCACTAGAACAGGGACCACTGAAGCTTTCTTT; CDR3aa: CASTRTGTTEAFF
j_gene: TRBJ1-5; v_gene: TRBV6-1; abundance: once; d_gene: TRBD1; CDR3nt: TGTGCCAGCAGTGAAACCCGGGACAGGTATAATCAGCCCCAGCATTTT; CDR3aa: CASSETRDRYNQPQHF
j_gene: TRBJ1-1; v_gene: TRBV10-3; abundance: .; d_gene: .; CDR3nt: TGTGCCATCAGTGGGAGGGATGAAGCTTTCTTT; CDR3aa: CAISGRDEAFF
j_gene: TRBJ1-5; v_gene: TRBV10-2; abundance: few; d_gene: .; CDR3nt: TGCGCCAGCAGTGCTCTCTCCGTCAATCAGCCCCAGCATTTT; CDR3aa: CASSALSVNQPQHF
j_gene: TRBJ1-2; v_gene: TRBV28; abundance: few; d_gene: .; CDR3nt: TGTGCCAGCAAGCCGGGCCCTGGCGACTATGGCTACACCTTC; CDR3aa: CASKPGPGDYGYTF
j_gene: TRBJ1-1; v_gene: TRBV28; abundance: .; d_gene: .; CDR3nt: TGTGCCAGCACTAAGACGGACAGATGGAGCACTGAAGCTTTCTTT; CDR3aa: CASTKTDRWSTEAFF
j_gene: TRBJ1-4; v_gene: TRBV5-1; abundance: .; d_gene: .; CDR3nt: TGCGCCAGCAGCTTGGGTGCTGCTGCAACTAATGAAAAACTGTTTTTT; CDR3aa: CASSLGAAATNEKLFF
j_gene: TRBJ2-5; v_gene: TRBV2; abundance: .; d_gene: TRBD2; CDR3nt: TGTGCCAGCAGTGAGACTAGCGGGGGGTTACAAGAGACCCAGTACTTC; CDR3aa: CASSETSGGLQETQYF
j_gene: TRBJ1-1; v_gene: TRBV10-3; abundance: .; d_gene: .; CDR3nt: TGTGCCATCAGTGAGTCGGGGGCGAACACTGAAGCTTTCTTT; CDR3aa: CAISESGANTEAFF
j_gene: TRBJ1-1; v_gene: TRBV27; abundance: .; d_gene: .; CDR3nt: TGTGCCAGCAGCTTCAGAGGGACTGAAGCTTTCTTT; CDR3aa: CASSFRGTEAFF
j_gene: TRBJ1-4; v_gene: TRBV30; abundance: .; d_gene: .; CDR3nt: TGTGCCTGGGGTCAGGGTGCAACTAATGAAAAACTGTTTTTT; CDR3aa: CAWGQGATNEKLFF
j_gene: TRBJ1-1; v_gene: TRBV6-5; abundance: once; d_gene: .; CDR3nt: TGTGCCAGCAGTCGACCAGGTTCAGGGAACACTGAAGCTTTCTTT; CDR3aa: CASSRPGSGNTEAFF
j_gene: TRBJ1-2; v_gene: TRBV12-3/TRBV12-4; abundance: .; d_gene: .; CDR3nt: TGTGCCAGCAGCCCCGGACAGTTCTATGGCTACACCTTC; CDR3aa: CASSPGQFYGYTF
j_gene: TRBJ1-1; v_gene: TRBV4-2; abundance: .; d_gene: .; CDR3nt: TGTGCCAGCAGCCAAGAAGTTACGCTGAACACTGAAGCTTTCTTT; CDR3aa: CASSQEVTLNTEAFF
j_gene: TRBJ1-5; v_gene: TRBV30; abundance: few; d_gene: .; CDR3nt: TGTGCCTGGAGTCTGACGGGGTCCAGGAATCAGCCCCAGCATTTT; CDR3aa: CAWSLTGSRNQPQHF
j_gene: TRBJ2-1; v_gene: TRBV5-1; abundance: once; d_gene: .; CDR3nt: TGCGCCAGCAGCTTGGACAGCTCTGGGGAGCAGTTCTTC; CDR3aa: CASSLDSSGEQFF
j_gene: TRBJ2-7; v_gene: TRBV7-9; abundance: few; d_gene: .; CDR3nt: TGTGCCAGCAGCTCCGACGTGAGGGTGAAATACTTC; CDR3aa: CASSSDVRVKYF
j_gene: TRBJ1-5; v_gene: TRBV30; abundance: .; d_gene: TRBD1; CDR3nt: TGTGCCTGGAGTGAGGGGACAGGGGACAATCAGCCCCAGCATTTT; CDR3aa: CAWSEGTGDNQPQHF
j_gene: TRBJ1-5; v_gene: TRBV28; abundance: few; d_gene: TRBD1; CDR3nt: TGTGCCAGCAGTTTAGGGACAGGTCATCGTCAGCCCCAGCATTTT; CDR3aa: CASSLGTGHRQPQHF